Given below is one TCR beta chain in context. With 2 bases clipped from V and 0 bases from J, the junction kept 9 bases outside the gene matches. This CDR3 has 18 amino acids. Germline CDR1 SGDLS, CDR2 YYNGEE. This sample was taken from a study of technical replicates of blood from a handful of donors. This table comes from immunoSEQ multiplex PCR, and its TCRdb copy is limited to in-frame clones, with some not included. The table has tens of thousands of clones, around 94% seen once. The specimen was T cells isolated from PBMCs. V is TRBV9 and J is TRBJ1-3; 9 nucleotides match TRBD1. The TCR comes from a human donor in good health. The CDR3 DNA reads TGTGCCAGCAGCGTGGCCGGGACAGGGCTTATCTCTGGAAACACCATATATTTT. Its translation is CASSVAGTGLISGNTIYF.